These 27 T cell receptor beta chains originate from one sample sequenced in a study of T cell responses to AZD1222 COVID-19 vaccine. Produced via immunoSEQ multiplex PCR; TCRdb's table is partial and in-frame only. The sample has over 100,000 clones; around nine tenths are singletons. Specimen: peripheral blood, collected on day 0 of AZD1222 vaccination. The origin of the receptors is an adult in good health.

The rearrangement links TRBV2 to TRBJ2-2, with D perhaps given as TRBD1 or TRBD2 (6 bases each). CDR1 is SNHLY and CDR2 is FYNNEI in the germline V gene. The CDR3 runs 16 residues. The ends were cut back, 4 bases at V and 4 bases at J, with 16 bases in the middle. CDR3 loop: CASSALRGLGTGELFF. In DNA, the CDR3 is TGTGCCAGCAGTGCACTCCGGGGGCTGGGCACCGGGGAGCTGTTTTTT.

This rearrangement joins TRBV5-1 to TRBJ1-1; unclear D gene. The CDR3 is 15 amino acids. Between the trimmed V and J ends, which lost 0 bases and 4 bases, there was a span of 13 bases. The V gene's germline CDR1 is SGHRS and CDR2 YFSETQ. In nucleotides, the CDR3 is TGCGCCAGCAGCTTGGCCGCATCCCGGAGCACTGAAGCTTTCTTT. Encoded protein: CASSLAASRSTEAFF.

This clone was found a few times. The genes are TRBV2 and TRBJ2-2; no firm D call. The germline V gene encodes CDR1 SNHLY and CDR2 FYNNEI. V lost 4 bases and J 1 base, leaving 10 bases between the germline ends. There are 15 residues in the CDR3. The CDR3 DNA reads TGTGCCAGCAGTGTGTCAGACTTGAACACCGGGGAGCTGTTTTTT. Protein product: CASSVSDLNTGELFF.

The CDR3, as DNA: TGTGCCAGCAGCCCCAAGACAGGGGGCAATTCACCCCTCCACTTT. It translates to CASSPKTGGNSPLHF. The chain joins TRBV2 to TRBJ1-6; 10 bases match TRBD1. This CDR3 is built from 15 residues. Per germline, CDR1 SNHLY and CDR2 FYNNEI. V dropped 6 bases and J dropped 7; count of bases not matched to a gene: 6.

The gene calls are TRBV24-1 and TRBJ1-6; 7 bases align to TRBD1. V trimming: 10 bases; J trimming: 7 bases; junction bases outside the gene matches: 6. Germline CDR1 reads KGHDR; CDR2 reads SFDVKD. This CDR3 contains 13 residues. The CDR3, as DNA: TGTGCCACGGCAGGGGGAAGGAATTCACCCCTCCACTTT. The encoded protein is CATAGGRNSPLHF.

CDR3 sequence: CASSLNRDNEKLFF. CDR3 DNA sequence: TGTGCCAGCAGTTTAAACAGGGATAATGAAAAACTGTTTTTT. This chain connects TRBV28 to TRBJ1-4, with D possibly TRBD1 on 6 matching bases. CDR1 and CDR2 (germline): MDHEN, SYDVKM. The V end was cut by 2 bases, the J end by 4 bases, with 8 bases between. CDR3 length: 14 residues. Full variable domain (rest looked up from reference TRBV28 and TRBJ1-4): DVKVTQSSRYLVKRTGEKVFLECVQDMDHENMFWYRQDPGLGLRLIYFSYDVKMKEKGDIPEGYSVSREKKERFSLILESASTNQTSMYLCASSLNRDNEKLFFGSGTQLSVL.

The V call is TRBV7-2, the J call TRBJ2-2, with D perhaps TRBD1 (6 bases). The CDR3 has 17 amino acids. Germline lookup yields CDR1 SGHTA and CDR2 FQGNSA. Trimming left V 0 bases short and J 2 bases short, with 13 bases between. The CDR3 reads CASSLATVGGNTGELFF. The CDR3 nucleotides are TGTGCCAGCAGCTTAGCGACGGTAGGGGGAAACACCGGGGAGCTGTTTTTT.

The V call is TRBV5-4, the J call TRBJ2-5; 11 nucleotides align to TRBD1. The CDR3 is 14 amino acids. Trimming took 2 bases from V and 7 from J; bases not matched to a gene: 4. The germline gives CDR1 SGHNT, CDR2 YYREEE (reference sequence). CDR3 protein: CASSFRDRGSTQYF. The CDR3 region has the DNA TGTGCCAGCAGCTTCCGGGACAGGGGGTCGACCCAGTACTTC.

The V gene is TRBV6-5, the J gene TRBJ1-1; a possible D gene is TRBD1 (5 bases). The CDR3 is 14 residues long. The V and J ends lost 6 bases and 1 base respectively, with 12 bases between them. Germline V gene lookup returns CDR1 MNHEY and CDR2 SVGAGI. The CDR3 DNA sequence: TGTGCCAGCAGCGCGGGACGAGGGAACACTGAAGCTTTCTTT. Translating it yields CASSAGRGNTEAFF.

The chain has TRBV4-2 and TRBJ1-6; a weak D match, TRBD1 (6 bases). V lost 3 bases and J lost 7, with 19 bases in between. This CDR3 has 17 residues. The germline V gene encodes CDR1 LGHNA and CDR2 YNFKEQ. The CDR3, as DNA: TGTGCCAGCAGCCAGGACCGTCAGGGAGGGGGAAATTCACCCCTCCACTTT. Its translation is CASSQDRQGGGNSPLHF.

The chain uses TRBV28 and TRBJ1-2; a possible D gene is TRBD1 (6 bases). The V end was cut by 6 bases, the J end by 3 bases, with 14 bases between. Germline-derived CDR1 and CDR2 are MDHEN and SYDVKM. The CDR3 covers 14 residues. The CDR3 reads CASRLGKGDYGYTF. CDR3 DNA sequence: TGTGCCAGCAGACTGGGCAAGGGGGACTATGGCTACACCTTC.

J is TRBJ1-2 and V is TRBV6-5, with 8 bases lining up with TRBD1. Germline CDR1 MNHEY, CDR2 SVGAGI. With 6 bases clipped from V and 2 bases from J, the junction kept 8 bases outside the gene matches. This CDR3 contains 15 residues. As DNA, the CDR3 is TGTGCCAGCAGCGCGGGAGGACAGGGAAACTATGGCTACACCTTC. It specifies CASSAGGQGNYGYTF.

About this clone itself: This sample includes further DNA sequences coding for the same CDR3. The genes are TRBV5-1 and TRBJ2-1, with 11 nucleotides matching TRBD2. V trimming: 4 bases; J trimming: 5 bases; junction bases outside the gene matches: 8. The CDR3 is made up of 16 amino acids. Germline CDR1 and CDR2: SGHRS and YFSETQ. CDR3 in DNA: TGCGCCAGCAGCCTCGGGGTAGCGGGAGGGAACAATGAGCAGTTCTTC. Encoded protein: CASSLGVAGGNNEQFF.

As DNA, the CDR3 is TGTGCCAGCAGTCGGGACGAGCACACAGATACGCAGTATTTT. This encodes CASSRDEHTDTQYF. The gene calls are TRBV28 and TRBJ2-3; D is perhaps TRBD1 or TRBD2 (5 bases each). The CDR3 covers 14 residues. The ends were cut back, 5 bases at V and 2 bases at J, with 11 bases in the middle. Germline V gene sequence: CDR1 MDHEN, CDR2 SYDVKM.

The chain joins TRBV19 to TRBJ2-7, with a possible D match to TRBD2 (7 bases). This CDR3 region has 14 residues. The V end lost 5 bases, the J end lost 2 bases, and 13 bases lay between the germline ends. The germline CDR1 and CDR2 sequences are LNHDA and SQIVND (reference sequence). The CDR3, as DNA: TGTGCCAGTAGTCCCCAAGGGGGGGCCTACGAGCAGTACTTC. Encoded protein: CASSPQGGAYEQYF.

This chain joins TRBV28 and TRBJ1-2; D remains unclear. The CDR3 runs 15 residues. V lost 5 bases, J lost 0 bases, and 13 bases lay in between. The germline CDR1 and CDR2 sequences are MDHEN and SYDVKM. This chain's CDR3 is CASSVQPGPNYGYTF. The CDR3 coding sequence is TGTGCCAGCAGTGTTCAACCGGGTCCTAACTATGGCTACACCTTC.

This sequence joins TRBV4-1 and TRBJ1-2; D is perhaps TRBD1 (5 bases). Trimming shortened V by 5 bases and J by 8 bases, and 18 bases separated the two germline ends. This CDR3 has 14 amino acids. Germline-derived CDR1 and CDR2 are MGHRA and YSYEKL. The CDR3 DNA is TGCGCCAGCAGCTTCGGGACTCTTCCCGAGGGCTACACCTTC. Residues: CASSFGTLPEGYTF.

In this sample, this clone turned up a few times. As DNA, the CDR3 is TGTGCCAGCACCCCGGGGGGCGGGGTGGATACGCAGTATTTT. This encodes CASTPGGGVDTQYF. The chain links TRBV11-2 to TRBJ2-3; D perhaps matches TRBD2 (7 bases). V was clipped by 7 bases and J by 6 bases, with 17 bases between them. Germline V gives CDR1 SGHAT, CDR2 FQNNGV. The CDR3 contains 14 residues. The full variable domain, its missing parts supplied by reference TRBV11-2 and TRBJ2-3, is EAGVAQSPRYKIIEKRQSVAFWCNPISGHATLYWYQQILGQGPKLLIQFQNNGVVDDSQLPKDRFSAERLKGVDSTLKIQPAKLEDSAVYLCASTPGGGVDTQYFGPGTRLTVL.

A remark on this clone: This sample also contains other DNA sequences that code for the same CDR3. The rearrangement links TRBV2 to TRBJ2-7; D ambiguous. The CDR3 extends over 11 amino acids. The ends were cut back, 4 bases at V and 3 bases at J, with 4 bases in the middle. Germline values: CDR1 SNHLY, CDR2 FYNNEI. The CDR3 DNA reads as TGTGCCAGCAGTGCCCGCTACGAGCAGTACTTC. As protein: CASSARYEQYF.

For the CDR3, the DNA is TGTGCCAGCAGGACAGGCAGCAATCAGCCCCAGCATTTT. It yields the protein CASRTGSNQPQHF. The V and J genes are TRBV28 and TRBJ1-5, with a tentative D call TRBD1 (6 bases). The CDR3 runs 13 residues. Trimming left V 6 bases short and J 1 base short, with 7 bases between. The germline V gene has CDR1 MDHEN and CDR2 SYDVKM.

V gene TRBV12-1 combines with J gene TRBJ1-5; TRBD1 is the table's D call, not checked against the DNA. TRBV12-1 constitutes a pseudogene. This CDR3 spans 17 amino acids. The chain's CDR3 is CASSFWAHRSGNQPQHF. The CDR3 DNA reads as TGTGCCAGCAGCTTTTGGGCTCATAGGTCGGGCAATCAGCCCCAGCATTTT.

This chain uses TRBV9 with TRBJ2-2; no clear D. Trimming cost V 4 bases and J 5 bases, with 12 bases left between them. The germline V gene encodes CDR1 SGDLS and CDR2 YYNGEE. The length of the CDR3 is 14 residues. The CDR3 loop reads CASSTRYGTGELFF. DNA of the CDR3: TGTGCCAGCAGCACCCGGTATGGGACCGGGGAGCTGTTTTTT.

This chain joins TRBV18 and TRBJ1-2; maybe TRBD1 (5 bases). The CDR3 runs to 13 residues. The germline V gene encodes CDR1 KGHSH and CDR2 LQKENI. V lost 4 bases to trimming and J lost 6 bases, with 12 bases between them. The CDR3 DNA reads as TGTGCCAGCTCACTAGGGGAGTTCGATGGCTACACCTTC. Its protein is CASSLGEFDGYTF.

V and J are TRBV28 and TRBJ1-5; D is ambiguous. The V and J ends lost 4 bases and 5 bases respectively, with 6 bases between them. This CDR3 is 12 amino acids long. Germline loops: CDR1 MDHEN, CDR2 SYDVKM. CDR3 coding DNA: TGTGCCAGCAGTTCTCTCTATCAGCCCCAGCATTTT. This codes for CASSSLYQPQHF.

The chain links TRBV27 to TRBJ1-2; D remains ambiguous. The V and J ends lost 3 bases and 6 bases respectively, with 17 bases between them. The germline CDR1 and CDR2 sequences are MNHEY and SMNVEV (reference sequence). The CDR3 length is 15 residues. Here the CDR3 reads CASSFYPGSVNGYTF. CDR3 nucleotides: TGTGCCAGCAGTTTTTATCCGGGCAGTGTGAATGGCTACACCTTC.

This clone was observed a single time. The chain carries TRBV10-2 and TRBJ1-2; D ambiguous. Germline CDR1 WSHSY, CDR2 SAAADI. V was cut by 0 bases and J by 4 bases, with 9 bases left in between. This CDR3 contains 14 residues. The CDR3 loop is CASSESGRFYGYTF. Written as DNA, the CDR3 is TGCGCCAGCAGTGAGTCCGGCAGGTTCTATGGCTACACCTTC.

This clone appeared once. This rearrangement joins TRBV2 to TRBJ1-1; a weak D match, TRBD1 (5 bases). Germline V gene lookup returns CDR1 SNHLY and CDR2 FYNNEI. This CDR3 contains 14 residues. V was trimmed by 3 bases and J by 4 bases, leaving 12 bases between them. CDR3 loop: CASSEGSGGTEAFF. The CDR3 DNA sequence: TGTGCCAGCAGTGAGGGTTCGGGGGGCACTGAAGCTTTCTTT.